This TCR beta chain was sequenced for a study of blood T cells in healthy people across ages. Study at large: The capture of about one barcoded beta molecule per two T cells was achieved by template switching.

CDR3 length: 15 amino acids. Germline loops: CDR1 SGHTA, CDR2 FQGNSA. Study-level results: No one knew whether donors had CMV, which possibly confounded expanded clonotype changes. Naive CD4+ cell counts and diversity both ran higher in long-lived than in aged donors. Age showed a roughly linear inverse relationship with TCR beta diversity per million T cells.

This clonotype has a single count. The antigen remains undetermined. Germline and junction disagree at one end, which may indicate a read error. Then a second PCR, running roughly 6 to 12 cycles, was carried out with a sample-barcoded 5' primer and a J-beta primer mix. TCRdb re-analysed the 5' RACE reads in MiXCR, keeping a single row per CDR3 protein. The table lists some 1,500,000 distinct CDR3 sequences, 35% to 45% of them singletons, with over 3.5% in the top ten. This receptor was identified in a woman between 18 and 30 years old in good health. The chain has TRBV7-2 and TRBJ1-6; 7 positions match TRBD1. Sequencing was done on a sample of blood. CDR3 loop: CAGSNGQAENSPLHF. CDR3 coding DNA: TGTGCCGGCAGCAATGGACAGGCCGAAAATTCACCCCTCCACTTT.